The clone carrying this T cell receptor (beta chain) was seen once. No antigen is known for it. Primers: 60 Vbeta forward and 13 Jbeta reverse. TCRdb keeps only in-frame clones here, not all; method: immunoSEQ multiplex PCR. Of about 140,000 clones in the sample, around 66% are singletons; the top ten hold approximately 6.5%. Trimming took 0 bases from V and 4 from J, leaving 7 bases between them. The CDR3 length is 13 residues. Germline lookup yields CDR1 MNHNS and CDR2 SASEGT. This sample was included in a study of cytomegalovirus exposure and HLA in healthy donors. General study findings and limits: Later, an analysis found that common viral pathogens appeared to be linked with several of the most significant clusters. Later analysis associated a missense DCLRE1C variant with TCR beta V- and J-gene trimming. TCR beta chains numbering some 160 were designated cytomegalovirus-associated.

Sequenced: PBMCs. The receptor's source is a woman aged 60-75 years in good health and CMV-seronegative. The rearrangement links TRBV6-1 to TRBJ2-7, with D uncertain. DNA for the CDR3: TGTGCCAGCAGTGAAGCGTTCAATTACGAGCAGTACTTC. It translates to CASSEAFNYEQYF.